The sample holds many counts of the clone carrying this T cell receptor (beta chain). The antigen is not known. From 5'RACE with constant-segment primers came TCR alpha and TCR beta cDNA libraries that carried sample barcodes and UMIs. TCRdb used MiXCR to reprocess the 5' RACE reads, holding one entry per CDR3 protein. The sample holds approximately 99,000 distinct CDR3 sequences, 15% to 20% seen once. The V gene's germline CDR1 is SGHRS and CDR2 YFSETQ. Unmatched junction bases numbered 2, after V lost 3 bases and J lost 4 bases. The CDR3 totals 13 residues. The data derive from a study of T-cell memory formation after mild COVID-19. Study in general: Each donor largely had its own TCR clusters.

Study-wide results and limits: Cross-reactive memory seemingly joined, as some responding clones were found in pre-infection memory.

V and J are TRBV5-1 and TRBJ2-3, with 7 nucleotides matching TRBD1. Sequencing was done on a sample of PBMCs or a T cell subset sorted from them (not recorded which). The TCR comes from a man in his late teens or twenties who had mild COVID-19 (a few samples of this study predate the infection). Cell type and time point are not known. CDR3 loop: CASSWGTADTQYF. The CDR3, as DNA: TGCGCCAGCAGCTGGGGGACAGCAGATACGCAGTATTTT.